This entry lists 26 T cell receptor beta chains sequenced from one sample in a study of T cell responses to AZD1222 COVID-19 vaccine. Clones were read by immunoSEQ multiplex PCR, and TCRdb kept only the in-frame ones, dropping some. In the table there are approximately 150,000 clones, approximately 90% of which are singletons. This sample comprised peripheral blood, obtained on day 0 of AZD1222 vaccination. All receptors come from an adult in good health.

CDR3 in DNA: TGTGCCAGCAGCCCCGACTTGGGCGGGGAGACCCAGTACTTC. As protein: CASSPDLGGETQYF. The rearrangement links TRBV13 to TRBJ2-5; TRBD2 is a possible D gene (5 bases). Trimming removed 5 bases at V and 5 bases at J, with 15 bases between. This CDR3 is built from 14 residues. Per the germline V gene, CDR1 is PRHDT and CDR2 is FYEKMQ (reference sequence).

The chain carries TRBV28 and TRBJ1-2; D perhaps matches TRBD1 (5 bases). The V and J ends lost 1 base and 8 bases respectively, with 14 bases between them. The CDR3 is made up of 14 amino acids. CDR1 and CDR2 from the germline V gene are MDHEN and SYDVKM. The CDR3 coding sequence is TGTGCCAGCAGTTTATACGGGGCGGGTGGAGGCTACACCTTC. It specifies CASSLYGAGGGYTF.

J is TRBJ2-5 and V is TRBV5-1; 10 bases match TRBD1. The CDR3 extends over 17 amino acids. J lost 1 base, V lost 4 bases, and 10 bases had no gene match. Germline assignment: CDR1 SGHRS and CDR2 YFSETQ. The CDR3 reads CASSPARDRGFQETQYF. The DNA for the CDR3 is TGCGCCAGCAGCCCGGCCCGGGACAGGGGTTTCCAAGAGACCCAGTACTTC.

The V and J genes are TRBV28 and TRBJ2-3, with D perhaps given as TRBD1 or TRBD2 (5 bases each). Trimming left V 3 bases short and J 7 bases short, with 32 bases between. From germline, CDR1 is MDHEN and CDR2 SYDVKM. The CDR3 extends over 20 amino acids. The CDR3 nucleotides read TGTGCCAGCAGTTTTATACCCCTACACGAACCCCGGGACCCCCGGAATACGCAGTATTTT. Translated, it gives CASSFIPLHEPRDPRNTQYF.

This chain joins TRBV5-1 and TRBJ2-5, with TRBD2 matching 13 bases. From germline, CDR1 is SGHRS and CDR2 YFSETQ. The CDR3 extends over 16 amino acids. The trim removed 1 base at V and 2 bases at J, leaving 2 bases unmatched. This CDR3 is CASSLWTSGGQETQYF. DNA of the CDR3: TGCGCCAGCAGCTTGTGGACTAGCGGGGGACAAGAGACCCAGTACTTC.

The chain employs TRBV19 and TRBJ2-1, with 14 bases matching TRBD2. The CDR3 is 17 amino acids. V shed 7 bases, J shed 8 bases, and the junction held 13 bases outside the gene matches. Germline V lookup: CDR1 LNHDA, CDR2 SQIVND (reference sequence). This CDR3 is CASKPGLAGVPSHEQFF. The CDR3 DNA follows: TGTGCCAGTAAGCCGGGACTAGCGGGAGTGCCGTCCCATGAGCAGTTCTTC.

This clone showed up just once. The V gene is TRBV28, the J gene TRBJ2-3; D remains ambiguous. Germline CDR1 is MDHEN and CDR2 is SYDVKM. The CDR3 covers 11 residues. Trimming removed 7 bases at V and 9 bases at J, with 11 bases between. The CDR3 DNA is TGTGCCAGCAAGGAAGGCTGGACGCAGTATTTT. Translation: CASKEGWTQYF. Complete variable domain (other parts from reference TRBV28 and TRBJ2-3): DVKVTQSSRYLVKRTGEKVFLECVQDMDHENMFWYRQDPGLGLRLIYFSYDVKMKEKGDIPEGYSVSREKKERFSLILESASTNQTSMYLCASKEGWTQYFGPGTRLTVL.

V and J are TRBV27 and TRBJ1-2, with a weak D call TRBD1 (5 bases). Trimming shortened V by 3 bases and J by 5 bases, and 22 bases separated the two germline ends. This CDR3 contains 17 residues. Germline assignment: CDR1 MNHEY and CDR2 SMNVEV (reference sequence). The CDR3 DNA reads TGTGCCAGCAGTTTGAGAGGGGACGGCGCTCGATTTTATGGCTACACCTTC. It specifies CASSLRGDGARFYGYTF.

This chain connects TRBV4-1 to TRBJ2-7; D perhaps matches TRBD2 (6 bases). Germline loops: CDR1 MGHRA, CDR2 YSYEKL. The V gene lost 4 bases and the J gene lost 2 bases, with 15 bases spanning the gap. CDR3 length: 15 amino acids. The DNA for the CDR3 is TGCGCCAGCAGCCCGGGGCCTAGCGAAACCTACGAGCAGTACTTC. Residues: CASSPGPSETYEQYF.

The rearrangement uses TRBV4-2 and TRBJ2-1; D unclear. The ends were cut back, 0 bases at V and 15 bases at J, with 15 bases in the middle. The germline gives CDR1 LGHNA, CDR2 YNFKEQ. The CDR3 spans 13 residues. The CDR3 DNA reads TGTGCCAGCAGCCAAGATAGAGACCGAAGTCCGTTCTTC. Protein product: CASSQDRDRSPFF.

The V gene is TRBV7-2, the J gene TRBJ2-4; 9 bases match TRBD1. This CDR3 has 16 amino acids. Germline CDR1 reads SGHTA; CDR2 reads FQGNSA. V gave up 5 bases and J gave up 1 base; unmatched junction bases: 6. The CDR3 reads CASSPTGGVAKNIQYF. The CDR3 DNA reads TGTGCCAGCAGCCCCACAGGGGGCGTCGCCAAAAACATTCAGTACTTC.

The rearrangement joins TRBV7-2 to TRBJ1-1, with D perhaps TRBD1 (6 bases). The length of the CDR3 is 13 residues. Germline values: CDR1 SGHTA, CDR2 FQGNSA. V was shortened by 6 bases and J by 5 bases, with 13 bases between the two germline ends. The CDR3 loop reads CASRPDRLTEAFF. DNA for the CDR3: TGTGCCAGCAGACCCGACAGGTTGACTGAAGCTTTCTTT.

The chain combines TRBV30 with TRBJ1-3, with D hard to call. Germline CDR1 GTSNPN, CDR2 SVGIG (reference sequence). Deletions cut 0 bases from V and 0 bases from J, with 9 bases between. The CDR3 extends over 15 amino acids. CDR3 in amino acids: CAWSVEGLSGNTIYF. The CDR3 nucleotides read TGTGCCTGGAGTGTTGAAGGGCTCTCTGGAAACACCATATATTTT.

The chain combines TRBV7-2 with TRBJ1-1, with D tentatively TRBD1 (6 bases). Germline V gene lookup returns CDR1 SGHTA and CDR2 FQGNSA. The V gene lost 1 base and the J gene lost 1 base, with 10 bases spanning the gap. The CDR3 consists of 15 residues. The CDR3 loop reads CASSLVGRGNTEAFF. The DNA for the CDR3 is TGTGCCAGCAGCTTAGTTGGCAGGGGGAACACTGAAGCTTTCTTT. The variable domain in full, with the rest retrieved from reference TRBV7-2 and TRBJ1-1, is GAGVSQSPSNKVTEKGKDVELRCDPISGHTALYWYRQSLGQGLEFLIYFQGNSAPDKSGLPSDRFSAERTGGSVSTLTIQRTQQEDSAVYLCASSLVGRGNTEAFFGQGTRLTVV.

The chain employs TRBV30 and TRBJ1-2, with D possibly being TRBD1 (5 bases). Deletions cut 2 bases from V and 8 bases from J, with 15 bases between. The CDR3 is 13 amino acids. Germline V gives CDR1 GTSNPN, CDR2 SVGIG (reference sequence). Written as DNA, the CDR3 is TGTGCCTGGAGTTCGGGCAGGGTAGAAGGCTACACCTTC. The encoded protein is CAWSSGRVEGYTF. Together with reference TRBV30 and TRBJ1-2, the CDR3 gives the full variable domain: SQTIHQWPATLVQPVGSPLSLECTVEGTSNPNLYWYRQAAGRGLQLLFYSVGIGQISSEVPQNLSASRPQDRQFILSSKKLLLSDSGFYLCAWSSGRVEGYTFGSGTRLTVV.

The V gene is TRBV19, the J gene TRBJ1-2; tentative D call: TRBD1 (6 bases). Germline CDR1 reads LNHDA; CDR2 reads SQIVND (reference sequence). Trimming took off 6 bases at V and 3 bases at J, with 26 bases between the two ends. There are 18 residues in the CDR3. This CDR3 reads CASSPRGTSPLRDYGYTF. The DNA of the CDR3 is TGTGCCAGTAGCCCGAGGGGGACCTCACCTCTAAGGGACTATGGCTACACCTTC.

This CDR3 is CASSLEGRQPFF. CDR3 nucleotide sequence: TGTGCCAGCAGCTTAGAGGGCAGACAGCCGTTTTTT. This rearrangement joins TRBV7-2 to TRBJ1-4; possible D gene TRBD1, 5 bases. Trimming shortened V by 1 base and J by 16 bases, and 13 bases separated the two germline ends. Germline loops: CDR1 SGHTA, CDR2 FQGNSA. The CDR3 spans 12 residues.

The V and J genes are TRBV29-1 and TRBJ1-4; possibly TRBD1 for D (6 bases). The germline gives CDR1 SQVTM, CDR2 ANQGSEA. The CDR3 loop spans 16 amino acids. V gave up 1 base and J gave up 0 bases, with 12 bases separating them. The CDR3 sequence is CSVEGEGGPTNEKLFF. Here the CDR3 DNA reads TGCAGCGTTGAAGGTGAGGGGGGCCCAACTAATGAAAAACTGTTTTTT.

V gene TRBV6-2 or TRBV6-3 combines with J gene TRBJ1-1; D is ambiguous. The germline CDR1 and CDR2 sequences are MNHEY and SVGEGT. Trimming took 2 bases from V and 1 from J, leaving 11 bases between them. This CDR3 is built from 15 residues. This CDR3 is CASSYPPTRNTEAFF. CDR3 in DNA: TGTGCCAGCAGTTACCCCCCGACCAGGAACACTGAAGCTTTCTTT.

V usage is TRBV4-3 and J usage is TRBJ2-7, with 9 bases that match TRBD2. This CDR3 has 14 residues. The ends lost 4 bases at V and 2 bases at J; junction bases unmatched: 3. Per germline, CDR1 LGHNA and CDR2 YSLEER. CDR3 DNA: TGCGCCAGCAGCCGGGCGGGAGGGGCCTACGAGCAGTACTTC. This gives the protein CASSRAGGAYEQYF.

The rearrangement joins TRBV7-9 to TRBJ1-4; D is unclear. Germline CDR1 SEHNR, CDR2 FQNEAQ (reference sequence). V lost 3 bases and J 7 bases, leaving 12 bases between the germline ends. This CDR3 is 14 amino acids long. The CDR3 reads CASSFSRTGEKLFF. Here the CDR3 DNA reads TGTGCCAGCAGCTTCTCCCGGACGGGTGAAAAACTGTTTTTT. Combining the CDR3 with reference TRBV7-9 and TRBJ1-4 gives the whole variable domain DTGVSQNPRHKITKRGQNVTFRCDPISEHNRLYWYRQTLGQGPEFLTYFQNEAQLEKSRLLSDRFSAERPKGSFSTLEIQRTEQGDSAMYLCASSFSRTGEKLFFGSGTQLSVL.

CDR3 in amino acids: CASRSPGQPYGYTF. CDR3 DNA sequence: TGTGCCAGCAGATCCCCGGGACAGCCATATGGCTACACCTTC. The chain employs TRBV28 and TRBJ1-2; 7 nucleotides match TRBD1. Germline CDR1 and CDR2: MDHEN and SYDVKM. V gave up 6 bases and J gave up 5 bases; unmatched junction bases: 9. CDR3 length equals 14 residues.

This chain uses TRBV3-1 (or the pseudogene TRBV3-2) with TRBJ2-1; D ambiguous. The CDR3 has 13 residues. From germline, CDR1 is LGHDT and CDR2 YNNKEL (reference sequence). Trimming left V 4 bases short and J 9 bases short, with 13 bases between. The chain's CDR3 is CASSPDPVSEQFF. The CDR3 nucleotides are TGTGCCAGCAGCCCCGATCCCGTCAGTGAGCAGTTCTTC.

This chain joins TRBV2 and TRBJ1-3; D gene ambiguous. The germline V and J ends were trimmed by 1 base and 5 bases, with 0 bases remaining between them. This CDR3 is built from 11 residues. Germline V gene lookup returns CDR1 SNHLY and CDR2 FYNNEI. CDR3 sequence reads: CASSEGNTIYF. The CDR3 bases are TGTGCCAGCAGTGAAGGAAACACCATATATTTT.

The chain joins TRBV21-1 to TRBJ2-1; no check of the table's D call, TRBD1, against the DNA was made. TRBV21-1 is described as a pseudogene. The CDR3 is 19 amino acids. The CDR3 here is CASSKRRTVRIRGYNEQFF. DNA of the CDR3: TGTGCCAGCAGCAAAAGGCGGACAGTCCGAATTCGGGGCTACAATGAGCAGTTCTTC.

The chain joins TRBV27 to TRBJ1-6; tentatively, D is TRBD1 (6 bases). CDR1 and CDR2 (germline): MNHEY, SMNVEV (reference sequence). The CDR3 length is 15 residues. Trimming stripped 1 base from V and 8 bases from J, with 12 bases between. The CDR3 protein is CASSLFNRVDSPLHF. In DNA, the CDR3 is TGTGCCAGCAGTTTATTTAACAGGGTCGATTCACCCCTCCACTTT.